The TCR beta chain under discussion was sequenced for a study of cytomegalovirus exposure and HLA in healthy donors. Study-wide findings and caveats: When a later analysis was performed, an Asian-associated ancestry cluster reportedly had fewer N-insertions than the roughly 630-donor mean.

The PCR was carried out with 60 Vbeta primers and 13 Jbeta primers. Measured with immunoSEQ multiplex PCR; TCRdb has only the in-frame clones, and not every one. The sample lists some 160,000 clones; around three quarters were seen once. V trimming: 4 bases; J trimming: 4 bases; junction bases outside the gene matches: 12. Germline V gene sequence: CDR1 SGHNT, CDR2 YYREEE (reference sequence). The CDR3 contains 17 residues. This clone was detected only a few times. The antigen is not known. Sequenced material: PBMCs. The chain carries TRBV5-4 and TRBJ1-2; 11 bases are a match to TRBD1. This TCR was sampled from a woman aged 40 to 49 in good health and CMV-seronegative. DNA for the CDR3: TGTGCCAGCAGCCCTAATAATGGACAGGGGGCGAGCTATGGCTACACCTTC. It is translated as CASSPNNGQGASYGYTF. Full variable domain (outside the CDR3, taken from reference TRBV5-4 and TRBJ1-2): ETGVTQSPTHLIKTRGQQVTLRCSSQSGHNTVSWYQQALGQGPQFIFQYYREEENGRGNFPPRFSGLQFPNYSSELNVNALELDDSALYLCASSPNNGQGASYGYTFGSGTRLTVV.